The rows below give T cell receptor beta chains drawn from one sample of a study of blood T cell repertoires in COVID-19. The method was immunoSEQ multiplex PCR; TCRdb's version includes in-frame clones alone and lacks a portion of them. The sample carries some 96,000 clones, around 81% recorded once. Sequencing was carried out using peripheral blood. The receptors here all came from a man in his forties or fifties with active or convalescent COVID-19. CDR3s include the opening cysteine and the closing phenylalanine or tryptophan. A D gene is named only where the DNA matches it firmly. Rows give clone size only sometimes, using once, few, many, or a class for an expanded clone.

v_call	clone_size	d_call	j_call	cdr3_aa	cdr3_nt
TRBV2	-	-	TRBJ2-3	CASSEDSYTDTQYF	TGTGCCAGCAGCGAAGACAGCTACACAGATACGCAGTATTTT
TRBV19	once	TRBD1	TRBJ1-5	CASSIGGGTGTPQHF	TGTGCCAGTAGTATAGGGGGGGGGACAGGGACGCCCCAGCATTTT
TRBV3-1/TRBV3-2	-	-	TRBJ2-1	CASSLTRSSYNEQFF	TGTGCCAGCAGCCTAACTAGAAGCTCCTACAATGAGCAGTTCTTC
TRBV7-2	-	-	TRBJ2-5	CASSLYRQETQYF	TGTGCCAGCAGCTTGTACAGACAAGAGACCCAGTACTTC
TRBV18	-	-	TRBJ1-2	CASSPDLVYGYTF	TGTGCCAGCTCACCCGACCTAGTCTATGGCTACACCTTC
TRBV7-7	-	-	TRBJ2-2	CASSWGVAGELFF	TGTGCTAGCAGCTGGGGGGTCGCCGGGGAGCTGTTTTTT
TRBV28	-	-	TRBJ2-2	CASSEYTGELFF	TGTGCCAGCAGCGAGTACACCGGGGAGCTGTTTTTT
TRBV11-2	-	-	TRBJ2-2	CASSQLQFNTGELFF	TGTGCCAGCAGCCAGCTACAGTTTAACACCGGGGAGCTGTTTTTT
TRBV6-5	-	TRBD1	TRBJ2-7	CASSQIPGQSYEQYF	TGTGCCAGCAGTCAAATTCCGGGACAGTCCTACGAGCAGTACTTC
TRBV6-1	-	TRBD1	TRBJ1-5	CASSERQGAQPQHF	TGTGCCAGCAGTGAACGACAGGGCGCTCAGCCCCAGCATTTT
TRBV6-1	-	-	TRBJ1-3	CASSEALGSSGNTIYF	TGTGCCAGCAGTGAAGCGCTGGGGAGCTCTGGAAACACCATATATTTT
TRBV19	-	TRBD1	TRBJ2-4	CASSDRVNIQYF	TGTGCCAGTAGTGACAGGGTAAACATTCAGTACTTC
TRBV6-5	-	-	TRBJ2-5	CASSYTITPGETQYF	TGTGCCAGCAGTTACACAATCACTCCCGGGGAGACCCAGTACTTC
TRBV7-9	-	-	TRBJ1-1	CASSPGGFAGTEAFF	TGTGCCAGCAGCCCGGGTGGGTTCGCTGGCACTGAAGCTTTCTTT
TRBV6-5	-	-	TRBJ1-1	CASSYRGLNTEAFF	TGTGCCAGCAGTTATCGGGGATTGAACACTGAAGCTTTCTTT
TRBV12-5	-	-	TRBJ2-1	CASGLVGRSYYNEQFF	TGTGCTAGTGGTTTGGTCGGCCGGAGCTACTACAATGAGCAGTTCTTC
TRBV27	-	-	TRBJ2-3	CASSPRDSYTDTQYF	TGTGCCAGCAGTCCCCGGGACTCGTACACAGATACGCAGTATTTT
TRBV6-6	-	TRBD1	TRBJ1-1	CASSWDREATEAFF	TGTGCCAGCAGTTGGGACAGAGAAGCCACTGAAGCTTTCTTT
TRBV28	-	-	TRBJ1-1	CASSFEVREAFF	TGTGCCAGCAGTTTTGAGGTACGGGAAGCTTTCTTT